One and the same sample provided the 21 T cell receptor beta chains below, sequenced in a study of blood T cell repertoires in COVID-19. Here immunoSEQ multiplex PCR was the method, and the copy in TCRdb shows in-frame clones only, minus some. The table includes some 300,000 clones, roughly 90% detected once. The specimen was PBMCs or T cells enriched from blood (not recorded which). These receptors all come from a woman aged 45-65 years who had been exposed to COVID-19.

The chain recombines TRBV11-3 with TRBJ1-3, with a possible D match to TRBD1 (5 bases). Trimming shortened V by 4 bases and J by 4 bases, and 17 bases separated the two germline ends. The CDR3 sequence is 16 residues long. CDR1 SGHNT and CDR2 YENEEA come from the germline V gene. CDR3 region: CASSSRQLVMGNTIYF. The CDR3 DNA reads TGTGCCAGCAGCTCGAGACAGTTAGTCATGGGAAACACCATATATTTT. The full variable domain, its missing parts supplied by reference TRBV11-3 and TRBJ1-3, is EAGVVQSPRYKIIEKKQPVAFWCNPISGHNTLYWYLQNLGQGPELLIRYENEEAVDDSQLPKDRFSAERLKGVDSTLKIQPAELGDSAVYLCASSSRQLVMGNTIYFGEGSWLTVV.

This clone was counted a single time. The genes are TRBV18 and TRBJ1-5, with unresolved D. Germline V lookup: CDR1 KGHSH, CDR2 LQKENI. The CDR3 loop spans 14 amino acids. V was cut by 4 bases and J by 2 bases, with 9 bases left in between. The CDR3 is CASSRVEGNQPQHF. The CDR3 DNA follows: TGTGCCAGCTCACGCGTGGAGGGCAATCAGCCCCAGCATTTT.

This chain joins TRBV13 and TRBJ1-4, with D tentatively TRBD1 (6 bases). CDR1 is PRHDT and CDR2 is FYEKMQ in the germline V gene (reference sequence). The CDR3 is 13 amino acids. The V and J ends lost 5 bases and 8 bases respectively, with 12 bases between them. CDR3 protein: CASSPHRGEKLFF. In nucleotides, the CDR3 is TGTGCCAGCAGCCCACATAGGGGGGAAAAACTGTTTTTT.

CDR3 region: CASSSLTSPYEQYF. As DNA, the CDR3 is TGTGCCAGCAGCTCCCTGACTAGTCCCTACGAGCAGTACTTC. J is TRBJ2-7 and V is TRBV5-4; possibly TRBD2 for D (6 bases). The CDR3 loop spans 14 amino acids. Germline V gene data show CDR1 as SGHNT and CDR2 as YYREEE (reference sequence). The V and J ends lost 3 bases and 2 bases respectively, with 12 bases between them.

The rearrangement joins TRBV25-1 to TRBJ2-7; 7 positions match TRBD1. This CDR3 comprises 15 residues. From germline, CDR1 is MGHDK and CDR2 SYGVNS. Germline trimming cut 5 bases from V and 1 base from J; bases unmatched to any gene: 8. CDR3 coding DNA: TGTGCCAGCAGTCTCCCCGGGACAGCATCCTACGAGCAGTACTTC. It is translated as CASSLPGTASYEQYF.

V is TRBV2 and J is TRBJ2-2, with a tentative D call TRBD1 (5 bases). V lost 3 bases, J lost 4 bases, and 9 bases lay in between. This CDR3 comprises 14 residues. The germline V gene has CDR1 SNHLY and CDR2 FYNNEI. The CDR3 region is CASSESRATGELFF. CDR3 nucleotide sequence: TGTGCCAGCAGTGAGTCCAGGGCCACCGGGGAGCTGTTTTTT.

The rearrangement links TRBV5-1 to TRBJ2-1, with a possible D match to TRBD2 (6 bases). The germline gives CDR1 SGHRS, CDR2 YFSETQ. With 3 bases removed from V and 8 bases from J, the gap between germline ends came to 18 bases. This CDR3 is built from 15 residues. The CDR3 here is CASSSGRGLRDEQFF. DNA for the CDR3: TGCGCCAGCAGCTCTGGACGGGGGTTAAGGGATGAGCAGTTCTTC. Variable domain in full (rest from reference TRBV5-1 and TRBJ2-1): KAGVTQTPRYLIKTRGQQVTLSCSPISGHRSVSWYQQTPGQGLQFLFEYFSETQRNKGNFPGRFSGRQFSNSRSEMNVSTLELGDSALYLCASSSGRGLRDEQFFGPGTRLTVL.

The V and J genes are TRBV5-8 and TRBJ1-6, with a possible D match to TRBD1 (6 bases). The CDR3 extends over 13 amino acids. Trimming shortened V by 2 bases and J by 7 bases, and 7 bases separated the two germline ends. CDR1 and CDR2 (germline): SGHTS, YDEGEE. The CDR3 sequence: CASSFTGNSPLHF. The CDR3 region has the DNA TGTGCCAGCAGCTTCACAGGGAATTCACCCCTCCACTTT.

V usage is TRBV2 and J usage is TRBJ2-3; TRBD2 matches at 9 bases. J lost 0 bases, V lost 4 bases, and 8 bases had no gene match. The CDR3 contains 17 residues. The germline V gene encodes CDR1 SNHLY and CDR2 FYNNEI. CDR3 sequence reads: CASSVELAGTSTDTQYF. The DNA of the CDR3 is TGTGCCAGCAGTGTCGAGCTAGCGGGAACTAGCACAGATACGCAGTATTTT.

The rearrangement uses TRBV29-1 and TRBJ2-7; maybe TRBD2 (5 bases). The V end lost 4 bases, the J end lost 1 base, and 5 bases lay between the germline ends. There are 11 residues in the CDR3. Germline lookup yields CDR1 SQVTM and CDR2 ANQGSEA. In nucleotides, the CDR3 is TGCAGCGTTGGAGGGTCCTACGAGCAGTACTTC. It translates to CSVGGSYEQYF.

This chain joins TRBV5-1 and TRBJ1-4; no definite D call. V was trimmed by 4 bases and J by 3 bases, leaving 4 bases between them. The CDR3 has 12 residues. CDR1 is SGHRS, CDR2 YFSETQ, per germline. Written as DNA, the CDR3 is TGCGCCAGCAGCCTCGCTAATGAAAAACTGTTTTTT. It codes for CASSLANEKLFF.

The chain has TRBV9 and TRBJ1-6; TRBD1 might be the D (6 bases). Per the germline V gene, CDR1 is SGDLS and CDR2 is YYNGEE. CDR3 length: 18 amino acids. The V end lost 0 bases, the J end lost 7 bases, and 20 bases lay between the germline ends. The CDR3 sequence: CASSVGGRFTGQNSPLHF. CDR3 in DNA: TGTGCCAGCAGCGTAGGGGGGCGATTTACAGGGCAGAATTCACCCCTCCACTTT.

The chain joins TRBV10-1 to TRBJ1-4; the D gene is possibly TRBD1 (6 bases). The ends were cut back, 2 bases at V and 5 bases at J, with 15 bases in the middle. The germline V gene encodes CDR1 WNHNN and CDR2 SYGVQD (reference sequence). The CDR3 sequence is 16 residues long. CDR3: CASSENQGWRNEKLFF. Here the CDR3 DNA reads TGCGCCAGCAGTGAGAATCAGGGGTGGAGGAATGAAAAACTGTTTTTT.

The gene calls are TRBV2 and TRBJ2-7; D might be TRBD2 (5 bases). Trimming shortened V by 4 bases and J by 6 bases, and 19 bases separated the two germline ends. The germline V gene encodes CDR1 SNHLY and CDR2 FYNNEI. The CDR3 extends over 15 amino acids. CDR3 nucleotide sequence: TGTGCCAGCAGTGTTGATCACGGAGGTGGAGGCGAGCAGTACTTC. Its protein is CASSVDHGGGGEQYF.

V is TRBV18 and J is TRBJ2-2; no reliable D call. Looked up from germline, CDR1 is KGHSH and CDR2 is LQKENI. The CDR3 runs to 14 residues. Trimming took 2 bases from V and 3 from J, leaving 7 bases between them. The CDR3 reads CASSPAQDTGELFF. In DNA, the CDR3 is TGTGCCAGCTCACCAGCCCAGGACACCGGGGAGCTGTTTTTT.

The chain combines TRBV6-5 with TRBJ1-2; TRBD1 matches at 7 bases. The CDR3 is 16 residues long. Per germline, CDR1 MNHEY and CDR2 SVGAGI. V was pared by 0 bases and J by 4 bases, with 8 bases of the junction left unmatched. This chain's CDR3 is CASSYSTGPGTYGYTF. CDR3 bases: TGTGCCAGCAGTTACTCGACAGGGCCAGGAACCTATGGCTACACCTTC.

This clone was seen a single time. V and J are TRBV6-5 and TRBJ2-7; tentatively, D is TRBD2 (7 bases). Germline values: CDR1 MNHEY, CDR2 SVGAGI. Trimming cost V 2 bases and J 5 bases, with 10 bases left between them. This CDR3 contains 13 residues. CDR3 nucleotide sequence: TGTGCCAGCAGTTACGGGGGGGCCAACGAGCAGTACTTC. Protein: CASSYGGANEQYF.

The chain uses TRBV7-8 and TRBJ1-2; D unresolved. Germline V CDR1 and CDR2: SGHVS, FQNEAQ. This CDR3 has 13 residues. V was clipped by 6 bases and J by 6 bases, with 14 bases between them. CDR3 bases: TGTGCCAGCAGTCACGGACGGGAAGATGGCTACACCTTC. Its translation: CASSHGREDGYTF.

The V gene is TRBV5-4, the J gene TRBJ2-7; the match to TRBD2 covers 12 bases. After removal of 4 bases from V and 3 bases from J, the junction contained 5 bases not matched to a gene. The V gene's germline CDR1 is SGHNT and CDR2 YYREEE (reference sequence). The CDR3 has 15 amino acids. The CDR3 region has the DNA TGTGCCAGCAGCCAGGGACTAGCGGGCAACTACGAGCAGTACTTC. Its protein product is CASSQGLAGNYEQYF. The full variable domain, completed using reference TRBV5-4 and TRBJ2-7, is ETGVTQSPTHLIKTRGQQVTLRCSSQSGHNTVSWYQQALGQGPQFIFQYYREEENGRGNFPPRFSGLQFPNYSSELNVNALELDDSALYLCASSQGLAGNYEQYFGPGTRLTVT.

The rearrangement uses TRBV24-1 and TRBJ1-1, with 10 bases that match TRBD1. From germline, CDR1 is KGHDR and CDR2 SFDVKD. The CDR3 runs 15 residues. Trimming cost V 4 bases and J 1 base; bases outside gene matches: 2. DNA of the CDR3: TGTGCCACCAGTGAGACAGGGGGCCAGAACACTGAAGCTTTCTTT. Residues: CATSETGGQNTEAFF.

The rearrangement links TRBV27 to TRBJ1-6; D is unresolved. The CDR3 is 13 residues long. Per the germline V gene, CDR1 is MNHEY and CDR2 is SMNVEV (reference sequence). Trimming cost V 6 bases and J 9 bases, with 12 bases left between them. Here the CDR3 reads CASRPMEGSPLHF. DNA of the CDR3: TGTGCCAGCAGACCGATGGAGGGTTCACCCCTCCACTTT.